These 17 T cell receptor beta chains originate from one sample sequenced in a study of shared T cell receptors in the human thymus. The repertoire was sequenced with immunoSEQ multiplex PCR; TCRdb's copy has only in-frame clones and lacks some. Among some 640,000 clones, around 87% were seen once, and the ten largest hold more than 0.009%. These records were also assigned to another study, of human thymus T cells.

Sequencing was performed on thymocytes. The source is a boy in the first two years of life with a congenital heart defect.

The chain is built from TRBV5-4 and TRBJ2-7; TRBD2 matches 11 bases. CDR3 size: 16 residues. V lost 3 bases and J lost 4; bases outside the gene matches: 9. CDR1 is SGHNT and CDR2 is YYREEE in the germline V gene (reference sequence). CDR3 DNA sequence: TGTGCCAGCAGCTCGACGCCGGGACTAGCGGTTTACGAGCAGTACTTC. It translates to CASSSTPGLAVYEQYF.

The chain combines TRBV6-1 with TRBJ2-1; 8 bases align to TRBD1. Trimming took 6 bases from V and 9 from J; bases not matched to a gene: 4. In germline, CDR1 is MNHNS, CDR2 SASEGT. This CDR3 is 12 amino acids long. The CDR3 sequence is CASRYRGSEQFF. In nucleotides, the CDR3 is TGTGCCAGCAGGTACAGGGGGAGTGAGCAGTTCTTC.

The genes are TRBV6-6 and TRBJ1-5; D possibly corresponds to TRBD1 (6 bases). The germline gives CDR1 MNHNY, CDR2 SVGAGI (reference sequence). Trimming pared 0 bases from V and 0 bases from J, leaving 9 bases between. The CDR3 has 16 amino acids. The CDR3 nucleotides are TGTGCCAGCAGTTACTCGGACAGAGTTAGCAATCAGCCCCAGCATTTT. It yields the protein CASSYSDRVSNQPQHF.

This clone was picked up one time. This rearrangement joins TRBV14 to TRBJ2-3; no definite D call. The length of the CDR3 is 19 residues. Trimming left V 3 bases short and J 3 bases short, with 25 bases between. Looked up from germline, CDR1 is SGHDN and CDR2 is FVKESK. The CDR3 spells CASSQTKKRDVTVTDTQYF. The DNA for the CDR3 is TGTGCCAGCAGCCAGACGAAAAAGAGAGATGTTACAGTGACAGATACGCAGTATTTT.

The genes are TRBV6-5 and TRBJ1-1; 7 nucleotides agree with TRBD1. V was clipped by 6 bases and J by 1 base; unmatched bases: 5. Germline V lookup: CDR1 MNHEY, CDR2 SVGAGI. This CDR3 comprises 14 residues. DNA of the CDR3: TGTGCCAGCAGCCAGGGACAGCGGAACACTGAAGCTTTCTTT. Translated: CASSQGQRNTEAFF.

This clone has just a few counts. V is TRBV28 and J is TRBJ2-7; tentative D call: TRBD2 (5 bases). The germline V gene has CDR1 MDHEN and CDR2 SYDVKM. The CDR3 extends over 13 amino acids. The V and J ends lost 8 bases and 5 bases respectively, with 16 bases between them. In nucleotides, the CDR3 is TGTGCCAGCTCCGGTCCGGAGGCGAACGAGCAGTACTTC. Translation gives CASSGPEANEQYF. The full variable domain, with the rest looked up from reference TRBV28 and TRBJ2-7, is DVKVTQSSRYLVKRTGEKVFLECVQDMDHENMFWYRQDPGLGLRLIYFSYDVKMKEKGDIPEGYSVSREKKERFSLILESASTNQTSMYLCASSGPEANEQYFGPGTRLTVT.

The rearrangement joins TRBV2 to TRBJ1-1; D might be TRBD1 (6 bases). The CDR3 spans 18 residues. The ends were cut back, 6 bases at V and 1 base at J, with 24 bases in the middle. Germline V gene sequence: CDR1 SNHLY, CDR2 FYNNEI. The CDR3 DNA follows: TGTGCCAGCAGGAGACCCTACCAGGGGCGATTACCGAACACTGAAGCTTTCTTT. It codes for CASRRPYQGRLPNTEAFF.

This clone was counted a few times. The chain is built from TRBV28 and TRBJ1-1; unclear D gene. The germline gives CDR1 MDHEN, CDR2 SYDVKM. The germline V and J ends were trimmed by 5 bases and 4 bases, with 14 bases remaining between them. The length of the CDR3 is 14 residues. The CDR3 is CASSTVALGTEAFF. The DNA of the CDR3 is TGTGCCAGCAGTACAGTGGCTCTGGGCACTGAAGCTTTCTTT.

As concerns this clone: Other DNA sequences in this specimen translate into the identical CDR3. This chain uses TRBV27 with TRBJ2-7; tentative D call: TRBD1 (6 bases). Germline V gene data show CDR1 as MNHEY and CDR2 as SMNVEV (reference sequence). V dropped 2 bases and J dropped 4 bases, with 9 bases sitting between them. The CDR3 has 13 amino acids. This CDR3 reads CASSLKQGYEQYF. The CDR3 region has the DNA TGTGCCAGCAGTTTAAAACAGGGTTACGAGCAGTACTTC.

This chain links TRBV6-5 with TRBJ2-7; TRBD1 aligns across 10 bases. Germline CDR1 and CDR2: MNHEY and SVGAGI. The trim removed 0 bases at V and 6 bases at J, leaving 8 bases unmatched. The CDR3 length is 16 residues. The DNA for the CDR3 is TGTGCCAGCAGTTACTCGAGTCCGGGACAGGGGTTCGAGCAGTACTTC. The encoded protein is CASSYSSPGQGFEQYF.

A single count supports this clone. The rearrangement joins TRBV30 to TRBJ2-7, with D possibly being TRBD2 (5 bases). Looked up from germline, CDR1 is GTSNPN and CDR2 is SVGIG (reference sequence). Trimming stripped 0 bases from V and 0 bases from J, with 15 bases between. The CDR3 runs to 16 residues. CDR3 region: CAWSVRVALNSYEQYF. Written as DNA, the CDR3 is TGTGCCTGGAGTGTACGAGTAGCGCTGAACTCCTACGAGCAGTACTTC.

J is TRBJ2-2 and V is TRBV28, with 7 bases lining up with TRBD2. This CDR3 has 14 residues. Germline V gene sequence: CDR1 MDHEN, CDR2 SYDVKM. After removal of 8 bases from V and 2 bases from J, the junction contained 5 bases not matched to a gene. The CDR3 coding sequence is TGTGCCAGCCTCTCGGGGGGAAACACCGGGGAGCTGTTTTTT. Translating it yields CASLSGGNTGELFF.

The chain joins TRBV28 to TRBJ1-1; 9 bases agree with TRBD1. Trimming at V came to 3 bases and at J to 11 bases, leaving 4 bases not matched to a gene. Germline CDR1 and CDR2: MDHEN and SYDVKM. CDR3 size: 12 residues. CDR3 region: CASSLRQGGAFF. CDR3 nucleotide sequence: TGTGCCAGCAGTTTGCGACAGGGGGGTGCTTTCTTT.

The gene calls are TRBV9 and TRBJ2-3, with TRBD2 matching 8 bases. The CDR3 loop spans 15 amino acids. J lost 5 bases, V lost 0 bases, and 5 bases had no gene match. Germline V gene sequence: CDR1 SGDLS, CDR2 YYNGEE. As DNA, the CDR3 is TGTGCCAGCAGCGTAGTCCCGGGGGGGCAAGATACGCAGTATTTT. Protein product: CASSVVPGGQDTQYF.

The V and J genes are TRBV14 and TRBJ1-1, with TRBD1 as a possible D gene (6 bases). The CDR3 is 14 residues long. Germline loops: CDR1 SGHDN, CDR2 FVKESK. V shed 1 base and J shed 3 bases, with 9 bases lying between them. CDR3 region: CASSQARGYTEAFF. The CDR3 DNA sequence: TGTGCCAGCAGCCAAGCCAGGGGTTACACTGAAGCTTTCTTT.

The rearrangement uses TRBV14 and TRBJ2-7; 7 bases are a match to TRBD1. V was pared by 4 bases and J by 1 base, with 10 bases of the junction left unmatched. This CDR3 is 16 amino acids long. The V gene's germline CDR1 is SGHDN and CDR2 FVKESK. The CDR3 here is CASSPDHTRGSYEQYF. The CDR3 nucleotides read TGTGCCAGCAGCCCCGATCATACCAGGGGGTCCTACGAGCAGTACTTC.

The chain is built from TRBV27 and TRBJ2-7, with TRBD2 matching over 9 bases. V dropped 1 base and J dropped 4; count of bases not matched to a gene: 8. Germline V gene data show CDR1 as MNHEY and CDR2 as SMNVEV (reference sequence). This CDR3 comprises 16 residues. The CDR3 region has the DNA TGTGCCAGCAGTTTATACGGCGGGAGGGCCAGGTACGAGCAGTACTTC. This translates into CASSLYGGRARYEQYF.